The 2 T cell receptor beta chains reported below all come from one sample, sequenced in a study of neoadjuvant anti-PD-1 for oral cavity cancer. Generated by immunoSEQ multiplex PCR, the TCRdb table keeps only in-frame clones and is missing some. Among around 13,000 clones, 50% to 75% were seen once, and the ten largest hold about 2.5%. The sample in question was PBMCs, obtained before nivolumab (anti-PD-1) treatment. The origin of the receptors is a person aged 35 to 85 with oral cavity squamous cell carcinoma.

J is TRBJ1-1 and V is TRBV4-2; D possibly corresponds to TRBD1 (6 bases). The CDR3 loop spans 15 amino acids. Germline-derived CDR1 and CDR2 are LGHNA and YNFKEQ. The V end was cut by 8 bases, the J end by 0 bases, with 16 bases between. As DNA, the CDR3 is TGTGCCAGCGCCCAAAACAGGGCACTGAACACTGAAGCTTTCTTT. It codes for CASAQNRALNTEAFF.

J is TRBJ1-5 and V is TRBV19, with 9 bases matching TRBD1. This CDR3 has 16 residues. Germline loops: CDR1 LNHDA, CDR2 SQIVND (reference sequence). The junction had 13 bases not matched to a gene; V was cut back by 4 bases and J by 9 bases. The DNA for the CDR3 is TGTGCCAGTAGTACGTACAGACAGGGGGTCCTCAGGCCCCAGCATTTT. It translates to CASSTYRQGVLRPQHF.